These 27 T cell receptor beta chains came from one sample sequenced in a study of shared clonotypes between healthy human individuals. Data came from immunoSEQ multiplex PCR; TCRdb stores just in-frame clones and leaves some out. The sample shows under 650,000 clones, 96% of them seen only once. The specimen sequenced was naive CD4+ T cells sorted from blood. Sample subset: CD45RA+ positively selected. The origin of the receptors is a woman in her 30s in good health.

J is TRBJ2-1 and V is TRBV18; D may be TRBD1 (5 bases). The CDR3 extends over 16 amino acids. The ends were cut back, 0 bases at V and 4 bases at J, with 13 bases in the middle. Germline CDR1 KGHSH, CDR2 LQKENI. This chain's CDR3 is CASSPPMDTPYNEQFF. The CDR3 coding sequence is TGTGCCAGCTCACCACCGATGGACACCCCATACAATGAGCAGTTCTTC.

The chain couples TRBV2 to TRBJ1-5, with TRBD1 as a possible D gene (5 bases). Trimming removed 5 bases from V and 6 bases from J, with 8 bases in between. The CDR3 consists of 12 residues. Germline assignment: CDR1 SNHLY and CDR2 FYNNEI. CDR3 nucleotide sequence: TGTGCCAGCAGTCAAAGGGGTCAGCCCCAGCATTTT. Protein sequence: CASSQRGQPQHF.

The DNA of the CDR3 is TGTGCCAGCAGTGATCCGGGACAGGGAAATTCTTTTGGCTACACCTTC. Its translation is CASSDPGQGNSFGYTF. The V and J genes are TRBV25-1 and TRBJ1-2, with 9 positions matching TRBD1. After removal of 3 bases from V and 7 bases from J, the junction contained 12 bases not matched to a gene. Germline CDR1 is MGHDK and CDR2 is SYGVNS. The CDR3 is 16 amino acids.

The table lists this clone with a count of one. This sequence joins TRBV4-2 and TRBJ2-7; 8 nucleotides match TRBD2. CDR3 size: 16 residues. Looked up from germline, CDR1 is LGHNA and CDR2 is YNFKEQ. After removal of 1 base from V and 0 bases from J, the junction contained 5 bases not matched to a gene. The CDR3 coding sequence is TGTGCCAGCAGCCAAGGCGTCGGGAGGGACTCCTACGAGCAGTACTTC. This translates into CASSQGVGRDSYEQYF.

The genes are TRBV7-2 and TRBJ1-1; D unclear. The CDR3 covers 18 residues. Trimming pared 6 bases from V and 0 bases from J, leaving 23 bases between. The V gene's germline CDR1 is SGHTA and CDR2 FQGNSA. Written as DNA, the CDR3 is TGTGCCAGCAGACTTGTTCCCCTCAGTAACCCAATGAACACTGAAGCTTTCTTT. Encoded protein: CASRLVPLSNPMNTEAFF.

The rearrangement uses TRBV28 and TRBJ1-1, with D possibly matching TRBD1 (5 bases). V lost 4 bases and J lost 0, with 15 bases in between. The CDR3 has 16 residues. CDR1 and CDR2 from the germline V gene are MDHEN and SYDVKM. The CDR3 sequence is CASSSSGAGMNTEAFF. The CDR3 coding sequence is TGTGCCAGCAGTTCCAGCGGGGCAGGGATGAACACTGAAGCTTTCTTT.

The J gene is TRBJ2-6, the V gene TRBV18; 10 positions agree with TRBD1. CDR3 length: 17 residues. The junction had 4 bases not matched to a gene; V was cut back by 5 bases and J by 0 bases. The V gene's germline CDR1 is KGHSH and CDR2 LQKENI. The CDR3 sequence: CASSETGGPSGANVLTF. For the CDR3, the DNA is TGTGCCAGCTCAGAGACAGGGGGCCCCTCTGGGGCCAACGTCCTGACTTTC.

The chain employs TRBV7-2 and TRBJ2-7; no clear D gene. Germline V gives CDR1 SGHTA, CDR2 FQGNSA. This CDR3 is built from 14 residues. V lost 2 bases to trimming and J lost 6 bases, with 14 bases between them. The CDR3 reads CASSLRVGNPEQYF. The CDR3 coding sequence is TGTGCCAGCAGCTTAAGGGTGGGGAATCCCGAGCAGTACTTC.

The rearrangement links TRBV2 to TRBJ2-7; D may be TRBD2 (6 bases). Between the trimmed V and J ends, which lost 3 bases and 4 bases, there was a span of 10 bases. Looked up from germline, CDR1 is SNHLY and CDR2 is FYNNEI. The CDR3 covers 13 residues. For the CDR3, the DNA is TGTGCCAGCAGTGATGGTGCGGGGTACGAGCAGTACTTC. It is translated as CASSDGAGYEQYF. Full variable domain (remainder filled in from reference TRBV2 and TRBJ2-7): EPEVTQTPSHQVTQMGQEVILRCVPISNHLYFYWYRQILGQKVEFLVSFYNNEISEKSEIFDDQFSVERPDGSNFTLKIRSTKLEDSAMYFCASSDGAGYEQYFGPGTRLTVT.

The chain combines TRBV7-2 with TRBJ1-5; the match to TRBD1 covers 9 bases. The J segment lost 5 bases and the V segment lost 3 bases, leaving 8 bases of the junction unmatched. CDR3 size: 16 residues. The germline V gene encodes CDR1 SGHTA and CDR2 FQGNSA. For the CDR3, the DNA is TGTGCCAGCAGCTTCATTGGGACAGGGAGCGATCAGCCCCAGCATTTT. This sequence encodes CASSFIGTGSDQPQHF.

This chain joins TRBV18 and TRBJ2-7; either TRBD1 or TRBD2 may supply D (5 bases each). The CDR3 has 13 residues. The V and J ends lost 5 bases and 7 bases respectively, with 15 bases between them. Germline V gene lookup returns CDR1 KGHSH and CDR2 LQKENI. The CDR3 sequence: CASSRDGVGEQYF. The CDR3, as DNA: TGTGCCAGCTCAAGGGACGGGGTCGGGGAGCAGTACTTC.

This chain links TRBV28 with TRBJ1-6; D possibly corresponds to TRBD1 (5 bases). This CDR3 is 15 amino acids long. Germline V CDR1 and CDR2: MDHEN, SYDVKM. V was shortened by 6 bases and J by 7 bases, with 16 bases between the two germline ends. Written as DNA, the CDR3 is TGTGCCAGCAGGCCGCCCGGGACCGACAATTCACCCCTCCACTTT. Protein product: CASRPPGTDNSPLHF. The entire variable domain, with the rest obtained from reference TRBV28 and TRBJ1-6, is as follows: DVKVTQSSRYLVKRTGEKVFLECVQDMDHENMFWYRQDPGLGLRLIYFSYDVKMKEKGDIPEGYSVSREKKERFSLILESASTNQTSMYLCASRPPGTDNSPLHFGNGTRLTVT.

The chain joins TRBV28 to TRBJ1-4; possible D gene TRBD1, 5 bases. Trimming cost V 6 bases and J 3 bases, with 11 bases left between them. This CDR3 has 14 residues. The germline V gene encodes CDR1 MDHEN and CDR2 SYDVKM. CDR3 nucleotide sequence: TGTGCCAGCAGGGGACCTTCGGCTAATGAAAAACTGTTTTTT. It translates to CASRGPSANEKLFF.

The chain has TRBV28 and TRBJ2-5; 8 nucleotides match TRBD2. The last part of the DNA fits TRBJ2-7 better; the J call may be wrong. The CDR3 is 15 residues long. Germline V gene data show CDR1 as MDHEN and CDR2 as SYDVKM. The CDR3 loop is CASRPRLAPNYEQYF. The CDR3, as DNA: TGTGCCAGCAGACCAAGACTAGCGCCTAACTACGAGCAGTACTTC.

The rearrangement uses TRBV7-9 and TRBJ2-1, with D maybe TRBD1 (5 bases). V was cut by 3 bases and J by 12 bases, with 15 bases left in between. This CDR3 spans 13 amino acids. CDR1 and CDR2 (germline): SEHNR, FQNEAQ (reference sequence). The CDR3 nucleotides are TGTGCCAGCAGCTTGCTTAGTGACAGAGGGCAGTTCTTC. It codes for CASSLLSDRGQFF.

This chain joins TRBV29-1 and TRBJ1-1; D call uncertain. From germline, CDR1 is SQVTM and CDR2 ANQGSEA. The length of the CDR3 is 15 residues. The V end lost 0 bases, the J end lost 1 base, and 12 bases lay between the germline ends. The CDR3 is CSVEDQGSWNTEAFF. The CDR3, as DNA: TGCAGCGTTGAAGACCAAGGCAGTTGGAACACTGAAGCTTTCTTT.

This chain connects TRBV11-2 to TRBJ2-7, with a weak D call TRBD2 (6 bases). From germline, CDR1 is SGHAT and CDR2 FQNNGV. This CDR3 spans 17 amino acids. Trimming shortened V by 6 bases and J by 2 bases, and 23 bases separated the two germline ends. The CDR3: CASRNGGRSNLPYEQYF. CDR3 in DNA: TGTGCCAGCAGGAATGGGGGGAGGTCGAATCTTCCCTACGAGCAGTACTTC. Based on the CDR3 plus reference TRBV11-2 and TRBJ2-7, the full variable domain is EAGVAQSPRYKIIEKRQSVAFWCNPISGHATLYWYQQILGQGPKLLIQFQNNGVVDDSQLPKDRFSAERLKGVDSTLKIQPAKLEDSAVYLCASRNGGRSNLPYEQYFGPGTRLTVT.

The V and J genes are TRBV13 and TRBJ1-1; 7 nucleotides line up with TRBD1. CDR1 PRHDT and CDR2 FYEKMQ come from the germline V gene (reference sequence). The length of the CDR3 is 14 residues. Unmatched junction bases numbered 9, after V lost 4 bases and J lost 7 bases. The CDR3 DNA is TGTGCCAGCAGCTCAAGACAGGGAAGGGTTGAAGCTTTCTTT. This sequence encodes CASSSRQGRVEAFF.

This chain connects TRBV7-9 to TRBJ2-5; D uncertain. The J call is uncertain, as TRBJ2-7 better fits the DNA end. This CDR3 has 13 residues. Germline V gives CDR1 SEHNR, CDR2 FQNEAQ (reference sequence). This CDR3 reads CASSLAGPYEQYF. The CDR3 nucleotides are TGTGCCAGCAGCTTGGCAGGCCCCTACGAGCAGTACTTC.

The chain combines TRBV30 with TRBJ1-4, with D tentatively TRBD1 (5 bases). This CDR3 has 15 residues. Germline CDR1 and CDR2: GTSNPN and SVGIG (reference sequence). Trimming removed 7 bases from V and 7 bases from J, with 22 bases in between. The CDR3 bases are TGTGCCTCCGGTGGAGGGACCGCGGGAGGTGAAAAACTGTTTTTT. Amino acids: CASGGGTAGGEKLFF.

CDR3: CASSRLRSHEQFF. The CDR3, as DNA: TGCGCCAGCAGCCGATTAAGATCCCATGAGCAGTTCTTC. V usage is TRBV4-1 and J usage is TRBJ2-1; D call uncertain. Germline values: CDR1 MGHRA, CDR2 YSYEKL. The V and J ends lost 4 bases and 8 bases respectively, with 12 bases between them. There are 13 residues in the CDR3.

The genes are TRBV28 and TRBJ2-7; the D is unclear. The germline V gene has CDR1 MDHEN and CDR2 SYDVKM. The CDR3 is made up of 12 amino acids. Between the trimmed V and J ends, which lost 4 bases and 0 bases, there was a span of 4 bases. The CDR3, as DNA: TGTGCCAGCAGTTACAGCTCCTACGAGCAGTACTTC. This gives the protein CASSYSSYEQYF.

The V call is TRBV5-7, the J call TRBJ2-1; 9 bases are a match to TRBD1. TRBV5-7 falls under the ORF class, with uncertain function. V trimming: 2 bases; J trimming: 3 bases; junction bases outside the gene matches: 6. This CDR3 has 16 residues. The CDR3 nucleotides are TGTGCCAGCAGCTTCTTGGACAGGGGTCTCTACAATGAGCAGTTCTTC. This translates into CASSFLDRGLYNEQFF.

The gene calls are TRBV5-1 and TRBJ2-5; D uncertain. Trimming took 4 bases from V and 1 from J, leaving 8 bases between them. The CDR3 length is 13 residues. From germline, CDR1 is SGHRS and CDR2 YFSETQ. The CDR3 spells CASSIEFQETQYF. The CDR3 DNA reads TGCGCCAGCAGCATAGAATTCCAAGAGACCCAGTACTTC.

V usage is TRBV28 and J usage is TRBJ2-4; D unclear. Germline CDR1 is MDHEN and CDR2 is SYDVKM. CDR3 length equals 15 residues. V dropped 3 bases and J dropped 0 bases, with 9 bases sitting between them. Here the CDR3 reads CASSFPSLAKNIQYF. The DNA of the CDR3 is TGTGCCAGCAGTTTCCCCTCTCTAGCCAAAAACATTCAGTACTTC.

This clone was detected only once. The chain employs TRBV11-3 and TRBJ2-2, with no clear D. The germline V gene encodes CDR1 SGHNT and CDR2 YENEEA. V gave up 1 base and J gave up 2 bases, with 8 bases separating them. The CDR3 spans 15 residues. CDR3 in amino acids: CASSLGTTNTGELFF. The CDR3 DNA is TGTGCCAGCAGCTTAGGAACTACCAACACCGGGGAGCTGTTTTTT. Together with reference TRBV11-3 and TRBJ2-2, the CDR3 gives the full variable domain: EAGVVQSPRYKIIEKKQPVAFWCNPISGHNTLYWYLQNLGQGPELLIRYENEEAVDDSQLPKDRFSAERLKGVDSTLKIQPAELGDSAVYLCASSLGTTNTGELFFGEGSRLTVL.

This chain uses TRBV4-2 with TRBJ2-2; either TRBD1 or TRBD2 may fit D (5 bases each). The CDR3 contains 16 residues. Trimming stripped 5 bases from V and 2 bases from J, with 15 bases between. Germline CDR1 reads LGHNA; CDR2 reads YNFKEQ. This CDR3 is CASSKPDGGNTGELFF. CDR3 nucleotides: TGTGCCAGCAGCAAACCAGATGGGGGTAACACCGGGGAGCTGTTTTTT.